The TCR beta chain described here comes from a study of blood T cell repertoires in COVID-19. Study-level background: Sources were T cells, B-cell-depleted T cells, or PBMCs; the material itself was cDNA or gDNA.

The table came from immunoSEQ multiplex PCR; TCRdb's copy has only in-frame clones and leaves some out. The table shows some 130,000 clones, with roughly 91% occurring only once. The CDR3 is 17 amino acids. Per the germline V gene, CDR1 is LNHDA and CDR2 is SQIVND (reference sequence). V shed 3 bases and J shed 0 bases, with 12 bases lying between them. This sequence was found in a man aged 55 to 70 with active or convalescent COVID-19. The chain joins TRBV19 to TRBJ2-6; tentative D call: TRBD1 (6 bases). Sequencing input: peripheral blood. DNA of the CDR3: TGTGCCAGTAGTATTCACAGGGCTGGCTCTGGGGCCAACGTCCTGACTTTC. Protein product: CASSIHRAGSGANVLTF.